Listed below are T cell receptor beta chains from one sample, sequenced in a study of metastatic and nonmetastatic thyroid tumors. With MiXCR, TCRdb called clones anew from the PCR reads. This table has under 15,000 clones, about 31% appearing once. Sequencing was carried out using tumor tissue. The receptors were sampled from a female donor with papillary thyroid cancer or a benign thyroid nodule (not recorded which). Some clones in this sample may be carry-over from other donors' samples. Each CDR3 is given with its conserved first and last residue. A D gene is named only where the DNA matches it firmly. Clone size appears in some rows only: once, few, many, or a class for an expanded clone.

D gene	clone size	V gene	J gene	CDR3 protein	CDR3 DNA
-	once	TRBV13	TRBJ2-7	CASSLYRMDEQYF	TGTGCCAGCAGCTTATACCGGATGGACGAGCAGTACTTC
-	-	TRBV6-1	TRBJ2-7	CASSEGWNGYEQYF	TGTGCCAGCAGTGAAGGTTGGAACGGCTACGAGCAGTACTTC
-	medium-sized	TRBV12-3/TRBV12-4	TRBJ1-6	CASRGSPLDTSYNSPLHF	TGTGCCAGCAGGGGATCCCCCCTCGATACCTCCTATAATTCACCCCTCCACTTT
-	-	TRBV11-2	TRBJ2-7	CASSPHAPKSGQYF	TGTGCCAGCAGCCCCCACGCACCTAAGTCAGGGCAGTACTTC
-	medium-sized	TRBV2	TRBJ2-7	CASSDSGGGEQYF	TGTGCCAGCAGTGATTCCGGGGGCGGCGAGCAGTACTTC
-	-	TRBV30	TRBJ2-7	CAWSVWDKSYEQYF	TGTGCCTGGAGTGTCTGGGACAAGTCCTACGAGCAGTACTTC
TRBD1	-	TRBV30	TRBJ1-2	CAWYHDREGDGYTF	TGTGCCTGGTACCATGACAGGGAAGGGGATGGCTACACCTTC
-	-	TRBV5-4	TRBJ1-2	CASSLHGLHGYTF	TGTGCCAGCAGCTTGCACGGCCTCCATGGCTACACCTTC
TRBD1	few	TRBV27	TRBJ2-6	CASTQRGQRLSGANVLTF	TGTGCCAGCACCCAACGGGGACAGCGTTTATCTGGGGCCAACGTCCTGACTTTC
-	few	TRBV6-4	TRBJ2-3	CASSEGGTDTQYF	TGTGCCAGCAGTGAAGGGGGCACAGATACGCAGTATTTT
TRBD1	-	TRBV6-1	TRBJ1-5	CASSLGQGGNNQPQHF	TGTGCCAGCAGCCTCGGACAGGGCGGGAACAATCAGCCCCAGCATTTT
-	-	TRBV11-1	TRBJ2-5	CASSLAYGQETQYF	TGTGCCAGCAGCTTAGCGTACGGCCAAGAGACCCAGTACTTC
-	many	TRBV20-1	TRBJ1-3	CSARLGGTGNTICF	TGCAGTGCTAGACTAGGGGGGACTGGAAACACCATATGTTTT
-	few	TRBV19	TRBJ2-7	CASSKTVASYEQYF	TGTGCCAGTAGCAAGACAGTAGCCTCCTACGAGCAGTACTTC
TRBD1	-	TRBV20-1	TRBJ2-6	CSALRDRDMSGANVLTF	TGCAGTGCTCTCCGGGACAGGGATATGTCTGGGGCCAACGTCCTGACTTTC
-	many	TRBV3-1	TRBJ1-6	CASSLSGTQIYNSPLHF	TGTGCCAGCAGCCTTTCCGGGACGCAGATCTATAATTCACCCCTCCACTTT
-	-	TRBV27	TRBJ2-7	CASSYETGPSYEQYF	TGTGCCAGCAGCTATGAGACCGGGCCTTCCTACGAGCAGTACTTC